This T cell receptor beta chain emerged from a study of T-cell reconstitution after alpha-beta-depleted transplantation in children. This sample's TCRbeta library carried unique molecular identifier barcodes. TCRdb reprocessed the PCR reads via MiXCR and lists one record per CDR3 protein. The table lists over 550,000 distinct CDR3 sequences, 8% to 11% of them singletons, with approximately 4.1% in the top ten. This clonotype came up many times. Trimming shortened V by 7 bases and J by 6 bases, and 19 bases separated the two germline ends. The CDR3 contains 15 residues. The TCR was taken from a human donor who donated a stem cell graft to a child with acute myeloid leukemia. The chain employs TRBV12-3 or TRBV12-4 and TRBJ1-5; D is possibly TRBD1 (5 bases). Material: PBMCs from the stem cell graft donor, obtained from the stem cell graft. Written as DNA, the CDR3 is TGTGCCAGCACGGTCAGAGGGAAGGGGAGTCAGCCCCAGCATTTT. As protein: CASTVRGKGSQPQHF.